This T cell receptor (beta chain) was identified in a study of T cells after yellow fever vaccination. Study results and caveats: Abundant clonotypes from the bulk population could have been carried over as contaminants into FACS-sorted repertoires. Researchers noted that a small share of clonotypes showed up in both CD4 and CD8 compartments. Subsequent booster samples again held most clones from primary vaccination (just under 98% CD4, 85% to 90% CD8).

Note on this clonotype: Its target is unknown.

5'RACE template switching added a universal primer site and UMIs to TCR cDNA. One entry per CDR3 protein results from TCRdb running MiXCR on the 5' RACE reads. The sample contains about 340,000 distinct CDR3 sequences, around 13% of which appear only once. The material sequenced was CD4+ T cells sorted from PBMCs, taken 15 days after the yellow fever booster vaccination. This TCR derives from a man aged 18 to 35 who received the YFV17D yellow fever vaccine.

The CDR3: CAWSVASTDTQYF. CDR3 in DNA: TGTGCCTGGAGTGTAGCCAGCACAGATACGCAGTATTTT. J is TRBJ2-3 and V is TRBV30; D remains ambiguous. CDR3 length: 13 amino acids. The V end was cut by 0 bases, the J end by 0 bases, with 4 bases between. Germline CDR1 GTSNPN, CDR2 SVGIG (reference sequence).